The 9 T cell receptor beta chains in this list originate from one sample, sequenced in a study of CD8+CD57+ T cells in acquired aplastic anemia. It was genomic DNA that served as the template for profiling TCR beta VDJ and CDR3. TCRdb called the reads again in MiXCR, with one record for every CDR3 protein. The sample includes some 200,000 distinct CDR3 sequences, approximately 35% seen only once; the top ten take 1% to 1.3%. Sequences were obtained from sorted CD4+, CD8+, or CD8+CD57+ T cells (not recorded which) from PBMCs. The receptors here all came from a human donor in good health, serving as a control.

This clonotype came up many times. The chain has TRBV3-1 and TRBJ1-6; no definite D call. The V gene's germline CDR1 is LGHDT and CDR2 YNNKEL (reference sequence). The CDR3 consists of 12 residues. The V end lost 1 base, the J end lost 13 bases, and 8 bases lay between the germline ends. The CDR3 loop reads CASSQALTPLHF. The CDR3 DNA reads TGTGCCAGCAGCCAAGCCCTTACTCCCCTCCACTTT.

This clonotype has at least ten counts. The CDR3 bases are TGTGCCAGCAGCTTATTGCAGGGAGTCGGAGAGACCCAGTACTTC. Amino acids: CASSLLQGVGETQYF. J is TRBJ2-5 and V is TRBV7-9; D may correspond to TRBD1 or TRBD2 (5 bases each). The CDR3 has 15 amino acids. Looked up from germline, CDR1 is SEHNR and CDR2 is FQNEAQ (reference sequence). V was cut by 2 bases and J by 4 bases, with 14 bases left in between. Variable domain in full (rest from reference TRBV7-9 and TRBJ2-5): DTGVSQNPRHKITKRGQNVTFRCDPISEHNRLYWYRQTLGQGPEFLTYFQNEAQLEKSRLLSDRFSAERPKGSFSTLEIQRTEQGDSAMYLCASSLLQGVGETQYFGPGTRLLVL.

This chain uses TRBV20-1 with TRBJ1-6; tentatively, D is TRBD1 (5 bases). There are 15 residues in the CDR3. CDR1 and CDR2 (germline): DFQATT, SNEGSKA (reference sequence). V was pared by 6 bases and J by 7 bases, with 19 bases between. As DNA, the CDR3 is TGCAGTGCGGGAATTGGGGGACGGGAAAATTCACCCCTCCACTTT. Its protein is CSAGIGGRENSPLHF.

The rearrangement links TRBV10-2 to TRBJ1-2; D unresolved. Trimming took 4 bases from V and 4 from J, leaving 10 bases between them. The CDR3 consists of 13 residues. Germline lookup yields CDR1 WSHSY and CDR2 SAAADI. The CDR3, as DNA: TGCGCCAGCAGTGGACACCGGGGCTATGGCTACACCTTC. Amino acids: CASSGHRGYGYTF.

The V gene is TRBV20-1, the J gene TRBJ2-3; no definite D call. The germline V and J ends were trimmed by 3 bases and 3 bases, with 4 bases remaining between them. The germline gives CDR1 DFQATT, CDR2 SNEGSKA (reference sequence). The CDR3 covers 11 residues. This CDR3 reads CSARVTDTQYF. The CDR3 coding sequence is TGCAGTGCTAGGGTGACAGATACGCAGTATTTT.

V gene TRBV19 combines with J gene TRBJ2-1; no clear D. This CDR3 has 14 residues. The germline V and J ends were trimmed by 4 bases and 0 bases, with 7 bases remaining between them. The germline gives CDR1 LNHDA, CDR2 SQIVND (reference sequence). CDR3 nucleotides: TGTGCCAGTAGTACACCGAGCTCCTACAATGAGCAGTTCTTC. As protein: CASSTPSSYNEQFF.

This clonotype was observed once. CDR3 in amino acids: CATSDPLAGAYNEQFF. The CDR3 nucleotides are TGTGCCACCAGTGACCCCCTAGCGGGAGCCTACAATGAGCAGTTCTTC. The rearrangement links TRBV24-1 to TRBJ2-1; 10 bases are a match to TRBD2. The ends lost 4 bases at V and 2 bases at J; junction bases unmatched: 4. The germline V gene encodes CDR1 KGHDR and CDR2 SFDVKD. There are 16 residues in the CDR3.

The table lists this clonotype with many counts. The rearrangement joins TRBV5-1 to TRBJ1-1; D ambiguous. This CDR3 region has 14 residues. CDR1 and CDR2 (germline): SGHRS, YFSETQ. Trimming pared 0 bases from V and 2 bases from J, leaving 8 bases between. CDR3 DNA: TGCGCCAGCAGCTTGGCCTCCGGCAACACTGAAGCTTTCTTT. Residues: CASSLASGNTEAFF.

The chain has TRBV29-1 and TRBJ2-5; tentative D call: TRBD1 (7 bases). There are 13 residues in the CDR3. Trimming cost V 6 bases and J 9 bases, with 20 bases left between them. In germline, CDR1 is SQVTM, CDR2 ANQGSEA. CDR3 sequence (DNA): TGCAGCGTGCGCCAGGGGGAGGATCAGCCCCAGTACTTC. Amino acid sequence: CSVRQGEDQPQYF.